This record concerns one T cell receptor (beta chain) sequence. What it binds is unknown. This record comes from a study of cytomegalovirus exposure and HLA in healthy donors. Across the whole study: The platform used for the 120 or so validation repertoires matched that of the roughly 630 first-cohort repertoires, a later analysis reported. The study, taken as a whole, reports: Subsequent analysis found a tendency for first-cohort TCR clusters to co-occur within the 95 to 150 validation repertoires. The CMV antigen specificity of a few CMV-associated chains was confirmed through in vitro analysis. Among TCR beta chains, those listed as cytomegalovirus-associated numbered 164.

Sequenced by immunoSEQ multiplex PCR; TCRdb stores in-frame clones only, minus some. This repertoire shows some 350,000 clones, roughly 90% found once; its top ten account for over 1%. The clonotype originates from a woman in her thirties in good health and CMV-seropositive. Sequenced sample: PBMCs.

CDR3 sequence: CASRFQNEKLFF. CDR3 nucleotides: TGTGCCAGCAGGTTCCAAAATGAAAAACTGTTTTTT. This rearrangement joins TRBV13 to TRBJ1-4; no firm D call. The CDR3 runs to 12 residues. CDR1 and CDR2 (germline): PRHDT, FYEKMQ (reference sequence). Trimming cost V 6 bases and J 5 bases, with 7 bases left between them.